A single sample is the source of the 8 T cell receptor beta chains below, sequenced in a study of shared clonotypes between healthy human individuals. Measured with immunoSEQ multiplex PCR; TCRdb has only the in-frame clones, and not every one. The data contain some 2,500,000 clones, just under 95% of them seen just once; the ten biggest clones take up about 0.36%. What was sequenced was naive CD4+ T cells from PBMCs. Subset denoted: CD45RA+ positively selected. The receptors here all came from a man younger than 30 in good health. Some clones in this sample may be carry-over from other donors' samples.

CDR3 coding DNA: TGTGCCAGCAGCGGGACAGGGCGGCCGGGCGAGCAGTACTTC. Translating it yields CASSGTGRPGEQYF. This chain connects TRBV27 to TRBJ2-7; the match to TRBD1 covers 9 bases. The V and J ends lost 6 bases and 6 bases, in that order; junction bases with no gene match: 9. Germline assignment: CDR1 MNHEY and CDR2 SMNVEV (reference sequence). The CDR3 loop spans 14 amino acids.

The chain is built from TRBV2 and TRBJ2-3; TRBD1 matches at 8 bases. V shed 11 bases and J 1 base; nucleotides not matched to a gene: 5. Germline CDR1 SNHLY, CDR2 FYNNEI. This CDR3 comprises 13 residues. The CDR3 region has the DNA TGTGCCGGTACGGGACAGGGCACAGATACGCAGTATTTT. Encoded protein: CAGTGQGTDTQYF.

This chain connects TRBV7-3 to TRBJ2-1; 10 positions agree with TRBD2. Losses at the gene ends were 0 bases for V and 0 bases for J; bases not matched to a gene: 8. CDR1 SGHTA and CDR2 FQGTGA come from the germline V gene. There are 19 residues in the CDR3. CDR3 coding DNA: TGTGCCAGCAGCTTAACCGGTCTAGCGGGAGATTCCTCCTACAATGAGCAGTTCTTC. It encodes CASSLTGLAGDSSYNEQFF.

This chain uses TRBV4-1 with TRBJ2-3, with 10 bases lining up with TRBD2. The germline V gene has CDR1 MGHRA and CDR2 YSYEKL. The V segment lost 2 bases and the J segment 4 bases; nucleotides outside the gene matches: 9. This CDR3 is 17 amino acids long. DNA of the CDR3: TGCGCCAGCAGCCAAACAGCTAGCGGGAGTATGGCAGATACGCAGTATTTT. Amino acid sequence: CASSQTASGSMADTQYF.

V is TRBV29-1 and J is TRBJ2-1; TRBD2 matches at 9 bases. Per germline, CDR1 SQVTM and CDR2 ANQGSEA. V shed 6 bases and J 12 bases; nucleotides not matched to a gene: 18. This CDR3 comprises 15 residues. This CDR3 is CSVIAGALRSVAQFF. The CDR3 region has the DNA TGCAGCGTAATAGCGGGAGCCCTGCGAAGCGTTGCGCAGTTCTTC.

The chain has TRBV2 and TRBJ2-5; D may correspond to TRBD1 or TRBD2 (6 bases each). Germline V gene lookup returns CDR1 SNHLY and CDR2 FYNNEI. The CDR3 extends over 16 amino acids. Between the trimmed V and J ends, which lost 5 bases and 7 bases, there was a span of 23 bases. CDR3 amino acids: CASSPPFGGPKVTQYF. The CDR3 region has the DNA TGTGCCAGCAGTCCACCGTTTGGGGGGCCAAAGGTGACCCAGTACTTC.

The chain has TRBV7-9 and TRBJ2-3; D might be TRBD2 (6 bases). V dropped 3 bases and J dropped 5 bases, with 15 bases sitting between them. CDR3 size: 15 residues. The germline gives CDR1 SEHNR, CDR2 FQNEAQ (reference sequence). CDR3 DNA: TGTGCCAGCAGCTTGGACGGGAGTGGGAGAGATACGCAGTATTTT. It encodes CASSLDGSGRDTQYF.

This clone has only one observation. CDR3 DNA: TGTGCCATCAGTACGACACTCGGACAGGGATCCTACGAGCAGTACTTC. It codes for CAISTTLGQGSYEQYF. The genes are TRBV10-3 and TRBJ2-7, with 8 bases fitting TRBD1. CDR1 is ENHRY, CDR2 SYGVKD, per germline. V lost 5 bases to trimming and J lost 1 base; unmatched junction nucleotides: 10. The CDR3 spans 16 residues.